This is a list of T cell receptor beta chains from one sample in a study of cytomegalovirus exposure and HLA in healthy donors. The method was immunoSEQ multiplex PCR; TCRdb's version includes in-frame clones alone and lacks a portion of them. Among about 130,000 clones listed, around nine tenths were seen once. What was sequenced was PBMCs. Every receptor here comes from a man between 25 and 39 years old in good health and CMV-seronegative. Each CDR3 is given with its conserved first and last residue. D genes are given only for firm matches. Part of the rows lack a size; the others show once, few, many or a class for expanded clones.

v_gene	d_gene	j_gene	abundance	CDR3aa	CDR3nt
TRBV5-1	NA	TRBJ2-3	NA	CASSFRGSGFQDTQYF	TGCGCCAGCAGCTTCAGGGGGAGCGGGTTTCAAGATACGCAGTATTTT
TRBV19	NA	TRBJ2-5	NA	CASQDTRRATQETQYF	TGTGCCAGTCAAGACACCCGGCGGGCGACCCAAGAGACCCAGTACTTC
TRBV2	NA	TRBJ1-4	NA	CASKADRFNEKLFF	TGTGCCAGCAAAGCAGACAGGTTTAATGAAAAACTGTTTTTT
TRBV7-9	NA	TRBJ2-7	NA	CASSLVAYGGEQYF	TGTGCCAGCAGCTTAGTAGCGTATGGCGGCGAGCAGTACTTC
TRBV5-1	NA	TRBJ2-7	once	CASSLVGSSYEQYF	TGCGCCAGCAGCTTGGTTGGGAGCTCCTACGAGCAGTACTTC
TRBV12-5	NA	TRBJ2-3	NA	CASGQGAEFGTDTQYF	TGTGCTAGTGGTCAAGGAGCGGAATTCGGGACAGATACGCAGTATTTT
TRBV11-2	TRBD1	TRBJ2-7	NA	CASNPTGKENEQYF	TGTGCCAGCAACCCGACAGGGAAGGAAAACGAGCAGTACTTC
TRBV5-4	NA	TRBJ1-5	NA	CASSFEGGNQPQHF	TGTGCCAGCAGCTTTGAGGGAGGCAATCAGCCCCAGCATTTT
TRBV6-6	TRBD1	TRBJ1-5	NA	CASSYADRGGLPQHF	TGTGCCAGCAGTTACGCGGACAGGGGAGGCCTGCCCCAGCATTTT
TRBV7-8	NA	TRBJ2-4	NA	CASSVTGVLAKNIQYF	TGTGCCAGCAGCGTCACGGGAGTACTAGCCAAAAACATTCAGTACTTC
TRBV6-1	TRBD1	TRBJ2-7	NA	CASSVVGTETLSSYEQYF	TGTGCCAGCAGTGTGGTGGGGACAGAAACTTTAAGCTCCTACGAGCAGTACTTC
TRBV9	NA	TRBJ1-3	NA	CASSPTDWERGNTIYF	TGTGCCAGCAGCCCCACGGACTGGGAGCGAGGAAACACCATATATTTT
TRBV6-5	NA	TRBJ1-1	NA	CASSRGDTEAFF	TGTGCCAGCAGCCGGGGGGACACTGAAGCTTTCTTT
TRBV5-6	NA	TRBJ1-1	NA	CASRLRGGDTEAFF	TGTGCCAGCAGGTTGAGGGGTGGAGACACTGAAGCTTTCTTT
TRBV6-6	NA	TRBJ1-5	NA	CASSYGRDSNQPQHF	TGTGCCAGCAGTTACGGCAGGGATAGCAATCAGCCCCAGCATTTT
TRBV19	TRBD1	TRBJ1-1	NA	CASSIGTGTEAFF	TGTGCCAGTAGTATTGGGACAGGCACTGAAGCTTTCTTT
TRBV10-3	NA	TRBJ2-3	few	CAISTGVSDTQYF	TGTGCCATCAGTACCGGAGTGTCAGATACGCAGTATTTT
TRBV10-3	TRBD2	TRBJ2-3	NA	CAISDGSGRRDTQYF	TGTGCCATCAGTGACGGTAGCGGGAGGAGGGATACGCAGTATTTT
TRBV4-1	TRBD1	TRBJ2-7	NA	CASSHPGQVGYEQYF	TGCGCCAGCAGCCACCCTGGACAGGTTGGCTACGAGCAGTACTTC
TRBV2	NA	TRBJ1-5	few	CASSRGGSPQPQHF	TGTGCCAGCAGCAGAGGTGGAAGCCCTCAGCCCCAGCATTTT
TRBV19	NA	TRBJ1-5	NA	CASSITLWGGGNQPQHF	TGTGCCAGTAGTATAACCCTTTGGGGCGGGGGCAATCAGCCCCAGCATTTT
TRBV5-4	TRBD2	TRBJ2-1	NA	CASSSRGLAGEFF	TGTGCCAGCAGCTCCCGCGGTTTAGCGGGAGAGTTCTTC